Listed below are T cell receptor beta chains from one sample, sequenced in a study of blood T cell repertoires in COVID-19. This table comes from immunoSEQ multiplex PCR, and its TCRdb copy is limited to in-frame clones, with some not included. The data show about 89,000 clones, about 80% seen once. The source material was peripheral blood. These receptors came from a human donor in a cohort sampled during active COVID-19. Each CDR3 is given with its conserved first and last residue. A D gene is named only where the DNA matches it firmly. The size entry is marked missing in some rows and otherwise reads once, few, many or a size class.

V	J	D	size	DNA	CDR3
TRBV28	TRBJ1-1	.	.	TGTGCCAGCACCAATTACCCCAGCGGGGGGCTCATCACTGAAGCTTTCTTT	CASTNYPSGGLITEAFF
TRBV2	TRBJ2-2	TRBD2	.	TGTGCCAGCAGCCGCAGGGTAGCGGGAGGGGGCGGGGAGCTGTTTTTT	CASSRRVAGGGGELFF
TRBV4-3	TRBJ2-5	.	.	TGCGCCAGCAGCCAAGACCCTGGACAGGTAGCGGCGGCCCAGTACTTC	CASSQDPGQVAAAQYF
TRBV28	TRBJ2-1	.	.	TGTGCCAGCAGTAGATCACTAGTTCGCGTTGAGCAGTTCTTC	CASSRSLVRVEQFF
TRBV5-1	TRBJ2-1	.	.	TGCGCCAGCAGCTTGGTGGCCGTATCCAATGAGCAGTTCTTC	CASSLVAVSNEQFF
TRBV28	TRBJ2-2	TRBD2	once	TGTGCCAGCAGAAGGGACCGGGGGGGAGGTGGCGGGGAGCTGTTTTTT	CASRRDRGGGGGELFF
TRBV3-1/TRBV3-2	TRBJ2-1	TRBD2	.	TGTGCCAGCAGCCGCTTATTGGGGGAGGGCTCCTACAATGAGCAGTTCTTC	CASSRLLGEGSYNEQFF
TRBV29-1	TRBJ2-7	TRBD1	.	TGCAGCGTTGCTACAGGGGTCTACGAGCAGTACTTC	CSVATGVYEQYF
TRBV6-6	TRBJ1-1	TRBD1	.	TGTGCCAGCAGTTCAAAGACAGGGGTGAACACTGAAGCTTTCTTT	CASSSKTGVNTEAFF
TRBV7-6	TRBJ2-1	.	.	TGTGCCAGCAGTTATCCAGACAATGAGCAGTTCTTC	CASSYPDNEQFF
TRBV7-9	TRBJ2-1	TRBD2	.	TGTGCCAGCAGCTTCGAAGCCGGGACTAGTAGCACCAATGAGCAGTTCTTC	CASSFEAGTSSTNEQFF
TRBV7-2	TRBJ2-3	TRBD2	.	TGTGCCAGCAGCAAACCTAGCGGGGCGCTCACAGATACGCAGTATTTT	CASSKPSGALTDTQYF
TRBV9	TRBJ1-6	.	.	TGTGCCAGCAGGGATACCGCCAGGGCGAGCTCCTATAATTCACCCCTCCACTTT	CASRDTARASSYNSPLHF
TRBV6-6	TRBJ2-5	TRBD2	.	TGTGCCAGCAGTTATATGGTGTCTAGCGGCAAAGAGACCCAGTACTTC	CASSYMVSSGKETQYF
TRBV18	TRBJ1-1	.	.	TGTGCCAGCTCAACGACTGGGAACACTGAAGCTTTCTTT	CASSTTGNTEAFF
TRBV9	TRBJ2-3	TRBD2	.	TGTGCCAGCAGCGTAGGGCTTGGGACGGGAGGATTGGTGAATACGCAGTATTTT	CASSVGLGTGGLVNTQYF
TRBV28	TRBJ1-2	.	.	TGTGCCAGCAGTTTCGGCAGGAACTATGGCTACACCTTC	CASSFGRNYGYTF
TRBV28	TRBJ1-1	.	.	TGTGCCAGTAGAAGTTACACTGAAGCTTTCTTT	CASRSYTEAFF
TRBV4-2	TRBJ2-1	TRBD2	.	TGTGCCAGCAGCCAAGTTTTCGGGACTAGCGGAAGAAATGAGCAGTTCTTC	CASSQVFGTSGRNEQFF
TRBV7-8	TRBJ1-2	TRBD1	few	TGTGCCAGCAGCCCCAGACAGGGGGCGAACTATGGCTACACCTTC	CASSPRQGANYGYTF
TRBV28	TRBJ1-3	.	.	TGTGCCAGCAGTTTTCCAGGAACCTCTGGAAACACCATATATTTT	CASSFPGTSGNTIYF
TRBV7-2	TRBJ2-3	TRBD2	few	TGTGCCAGCAGCCTGACTAGCGGGAGGGCCACAGATACGCAGTATTTT	CASSLTSGRATDTQYF